These T cell receptor beta chains were read from a single sample in a study of cytomegalovirus exposure and HLA in healthy donors. Libraries were prepared by immunoSEQ multiplex PCR; TCRdb keeps only in-frame clonotypes and omits some of them. The sample lists roughly 190,000 clones; roughly 80% were seen once. Sequencing used PBMCs. Every receptor here comes from a woman in her late teens or twenties in good health and CMV-seronegative. Each CDR3 is given with its conserved first and last residue. Size tells how often a clone was seen (once, few, many) or the class of an expanded clone, and some rows leave it out.

V: TRBV29-1
size: .
J: TRBJ2-1
CDR3: CSAAYRGPGDEQFF

V: TRBV6-1
size: few
J: TRBJ2-7
CDR3: CASRGTGDEQYF

V: TRBV5-1
size: .
J: TRBJ2-7
CDR3: CASSSGRGGAYEQYF

V: TRBV11-2
size: .
J: TRBJ1-2
CDR3: CASSLQGDYGYTF

V: TRBV2
size: .
J: TRBJ2-3
CDR3: CASSEVAGVRDTQYF

V: TRBV19
size: once
J: TRBJ2-6
CDR3: CASRGRALSGANVLTF

V: TRBV5-6
size: .
J: TRBJ1-6
CDR3: CASSSLDSNNSPLHF

V: TRBV19
size: .
J: TRBJ2-1
CDR3: CASSQRVAYNEQFF

V: TRBV11-2
size: .
J: TRBJ2-1
CDR3: CASSLLSGSSYNEQFF

V: TRBV13
size: .
J: TRBJ2-1
CDR3: CASSSARASSYNEQFF

V: TRBV5-6
size: .
J: TRBJ2-1
CDR3: CASSLASSYNEQFF

V: TRBV6-6
size: .
J: TRBJ2-7
CDR3: CATRLPAEPSYEQYF

V: TRBV28
size: .
J: TRBJ2-7
CDR3: CASCSGRKFHEQYF

V: TRBV11-3
size: few
J: TRBJ2-5
CDR3: CASSFLFGSRGRGETQYF

V: TRBV18
size: few
J: TRBJ2-1
CDR3: CASSTGGAPSSYNEQFF

V: TRBV4-3
size: few
J: TRBJ2-2
CDR3: CASSHTPRTGGRSGELFF

V: TRBV7-9
size: .
J: TRBJ2-3
CDR3: CASSRGGTNTDTQYF

V: TRBV28
size: .
J: TRBJ2-1
CDR3: CASSTRSGSRNEQFF

V: TRBV6-5
size: .
J: TRBJ2-3
CDR3: CASSYRGRTDTQYF

V: TRBV30
size: .
J: TRBJ2-2
CDR3: CAWSVGQGTGELFF

V: TRBV7-2
size: .
J: TRBJ1-1
CDR3: CASSLSQQGDTEAFF

V: TRBV30
size: .
J: TRBJ1-2
CDR3: CAWSVRGGSYGYTF

V: TRBV6-5
size: few
J: TRBJ1-1
CDR3: CASSLTGELSEAFF

V: TRBV10-3
size: once
J: TRBJ2-1
CDR3: CAISESNNPAREQFF

V: TRBV6-1
size: .
J: TRBJ2-5
CDR3: CASSVGRYQETQYF

V: TRBV30
size: .
J: TRBJ2-2
CDR3: CAWSVRSFDGELFF

V: TRBV27
size: .
J: .
CDR3: CASSLNRGLGGEQYF

V: TRBV27
size: .
J: TRBJ2-1
CDR3: CASSYSGRGYNEQFF

V: TRBV4-3
size: .
J: TRBJ1-2
CDR3: CASSPFLHDRGQNYGYTF

V: TRBV5-4
size: .
J: TRBJ2-2
CDR3: CASSFPGLDTGELFF

V: TRBV21-1
size: .
J: TRBJ2-2
CDR3: CASSKRLNRGRGLGGELFF

V: TRBV4-3
size: .
J: TRBJ2-1
CDR3: CASSQDRVLAGVEEQFF

V: TRBV27
size: .
J: TRBJ1-1
CDR3: CASSLLGGDEAFF

V: TRBV7-9
size: few
J: TRBJ1-1
CDR3: CASSFEDTEAFF

V: TRBV28
size: .
J: TRBJ2-6
CDR3: CASSVTGLFKSGANVLTF

V: TRBV11-3
size: .
J: TRBJ1-4
CDR3: CASSFRRAATNEKLFF

V: TRBV9
size: .
J: TRBJ1-4
CDR3: CASSEGQAQAEKLFF

V: TRBV30
size: .
J: .
CDR3: CAWVPSGNSYEQYF

V: TRBV4-3
size: few
J: TRBJ2-1
CDR3: CASSQGRLAGVEQFF

V: TRBV7-2
size: .
J: TRBJ1-5
CDR3: CASSTDRGNQPQHF

V: TRBV23-1
size: .
J: TRBJ2-1
CDR3: CASSHHGSRVEQFF

V: TRBV4-3
size: once
J: TRBJ2-1
CDR3: CASGLAGGSSSYNEQFF

V: TRBV28
size: .
J: TRBJ1-1
CDR3: CASRSRGLEAFF

V: TRBV10-1
size: .
J: TRBJ2-2
CDR3: CASSKIRDTGELFF

V: TRBV7-2
size: .
J: TRBJ2-1
CDR3: CASSLDRLANEQFF

V: TRBV4-2
size: .
J: TRBJ2-1
CDR3: CASRHNRRSSYNEQFF

V: TRBV7-6
size: .
J: TRBJ2-5
CDR3: CASSLMRENQETQYF

V: TRBV25-1
size: .
J: TRBJ2-7
CDR3: CASSDRRNNYEQYF

V: TRBV7-4
size: .
J: TRBJ1-5
CDR3: CASSSRQGSNQPQHF

V: TRBV25-1
size: .
J: TRBJ2-5
CDR3: CASSAGPETQYF

V: TRBV10-3
size: .
J: TRBJ2-1
CDR3: CAIGVGSGLFFDEQFF

V: TRBV4-3
size: .
J: TRBJ2-5
CDR3: CASSQDRLAGGETQYF

V: TRBV5-1
size: .
J: TRBJ1-1
CDR3: CASSRQGHNTEAFF

V: TRBV27
size: .
J: TRBJ1-2
CDR3: CASSLRTGTLPGYTF